The T cell receptor (beta chain) described here comes from a study of CD8+ T cells in alopecia areata (dated by TCRdb to the late 2010s). Some background on the complete study: Female C3H/HeJ recipients, about 7-10 weeks old, were grafted with skin from C3H/HeJ donors with spontaneous alopecia (roughly 6-12 months old). In both human patients and the C3H/HeJ mouse model, the study applied high-throughput TCRbeta sequencing to look at T cell clonal expansion in alopecia areata. On the human side, TCRbeta sequencing was run on scalp tissue and on sorted CD4+ and CD8+ peripheral blood T cells from healthy controls and from alopecia areata patients with either patchy or totalis/universalis disease. Scalp clonality was compared among normal scalp (n=4), patchy alopecia areata scalp (n=8), and alopecia totalis/universalis scalp (n=8). The RNA source kit depended on sample type: the PAXgene miRNA kit for fixed scalp, the miRNeasy kit for PBMCs, and the RNeasy kit for mouse skin. TCRbeta CDR3 regions were amplified by immunoSEQ multiplex PCR with 35 Vbeta forward and 13 Jbeta reverse primers.

On this clone itself: The specificity of this receptor is unknown. Because this receptor comes from a mouse, its gene names and germline sequences follow the mouse reference. Read data end 4 residues before the CDR3 end; the end is taken from the germline J gene.

Pooled mouse cutaneous lymph node cells were stained for CD4, CD8alpha, NKG2D, NKG2ACE and other markers and were then sorted on a BD Influx. The method was the immunoSEQ multiplex PCR assay. For TCR sequencing, RNA was extracted from every sample and reverse transcribed into cDNA to serve as template. First-strand cDNA was synthesized with SuperScript III using a 2:1 mix of oligo-dT and random hexamers. Amplification bias was assessed with a synthetic immune receptor repertoire, and residual bias was removed computationally. Libraries were sequenced on Illumina HiSeq with 60 bp reads covering the CDR3, read from J toward V. Turning to the authors' computational methods: Raw reads were preprocessed to remove errors, and CDR3 was defined by IMGT conventions from the conserved cysteine to phenylalanine. To get clonality, Shannon entropy was normalized by log2 of the number of productive unique TCRs and the result was subtracted from 1. Scalp TCRbeta sequences were cross-referenced with sorted blood CD4 and CD8 repertoires so that the CD4 or CD8 identity of scalp clones could be inferred. TCRdb retrieved this table from immuneACCESS and kept in-frame rearrangements only. Not all clones are present; in checked studies, unresolved V genes account for under half, and no reason is known for the remainder. That table is the source of V, J and clone size, and D and trimming were worked out from the DNA. The sample counts about 270,000 clones, each observed more than once. Approximately 1.2% of the sample is taken by the ten largest.

Results and caveats for the whole study, not just this receptor: TCR sequences shared between patients were less clear than in mice, possibly partly because of HLA diversity in the patient population. Unlike mouse skin, where gammadelta T cells dominate, normal human skin contains resident alphabeta T cells that get sequenced too, which complicates analysis of the scalp TCR repertoire. Compared with normal scalp, lesional scalp had higher clonality and more expanded CD8+ clones, particularly in alopecia totalis/universalis, a pattern that suggests antigenic drive.

In the germline V gene, CDR1 corresponds to SGHDT and CDR2 to FRDEAV. The CDR3, from cysteine to phenylalanine, totals 13 residues. The DNA covers only part of the CDR3, 27 bases in frame from base 1. The receptor was isolated from a C3H/HeJ mouse with alopecia areata. Mice from this strain have the MHC haplotype H2-k. Sequenced: CD4+ T cells sorted from a lymph node. The rearranged segments are TRBV14 and TRBJ2-5, with 7 bases matching TRBD2. The CDR3 loop reads CASRRGTEDTQYF. Incomplete CDR3 DNA: TGTGCCAGCAGGCGCGGGACTGAAGAC.